This TCR beta chain was observed in a study of regulatory T cells in long-lasting Graves disease. Time point given: newly diagnosed GD, antithyroid drugs for less than 3 months. Researchers made the TCR library from RNA that was extracted from PBMCs. The authors drew patients from an endocrinology department in Xi'an, China. From germline, CDR1 is SGHRS and CDR2 YFSETQ. The V and J ends lost 9 bases and 5 bases respectively, with 12 bases between them. This CDR3 has 12 amino acids. Building of the TCR beta libraries involved iRepertoire HTBI primers and Arm-PCR of CDR3 regions. TCRdb recomputed calls from the multiplex PCR reads with MiXCR, one row per CDR3 protein. The sample yields about 350,000 distinct CDR3 sequences, roughly 15% seen once. Whole-study findings and limits: Comparison showed that persistent patients shared more public clonotypes (about 2,700) than new patients (around 1,000).

In this sample, this clonotype turned up many times. The antigen is unknown. These data are also associated with another study on T cells in Graves' hyperthyroidism and ophthalmopathy. That publication notes: The hyperthyroidism was newly diagnosed and had lasted under 2 months; the patients were aged 18 to 65.

The sample was peripheral blood mononuclear cells (PBMCs), taken at new diagnosis, from a patient treated with antithyroid drugs. V is TRBV5-1 and J is TRBJ2-1, with a weak D call TRBD2 (5 bases). This clonotype was obtained from a woman aged 18-29 years with Graves disease. The CDR3 nucleotides read TGCGCCACCCACGAGGGAGACAATGAGCAGTTCTTC. Amino acids: CATHEGDNEQFF.